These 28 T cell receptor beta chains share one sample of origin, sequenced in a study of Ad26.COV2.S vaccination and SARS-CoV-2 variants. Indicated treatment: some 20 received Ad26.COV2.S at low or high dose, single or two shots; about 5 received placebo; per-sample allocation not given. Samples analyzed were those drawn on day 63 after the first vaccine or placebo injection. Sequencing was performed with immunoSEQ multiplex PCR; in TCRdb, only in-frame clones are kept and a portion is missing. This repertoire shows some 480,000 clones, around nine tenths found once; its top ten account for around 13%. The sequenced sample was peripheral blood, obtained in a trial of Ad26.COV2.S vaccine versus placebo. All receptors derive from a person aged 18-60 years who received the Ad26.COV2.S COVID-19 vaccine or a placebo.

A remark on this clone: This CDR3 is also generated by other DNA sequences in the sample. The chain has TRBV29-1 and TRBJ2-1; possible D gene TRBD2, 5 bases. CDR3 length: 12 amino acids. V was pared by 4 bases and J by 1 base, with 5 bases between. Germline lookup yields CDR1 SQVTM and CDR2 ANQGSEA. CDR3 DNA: TGCAGCGTTGCGGGGTCCTACAATGAGCAGTTCTTC. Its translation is CSVAGSYNEQFF.

CDR3 amino acids: CASSAEGSTEAFF. CDR3 nucleotides: TGTGCCAGCAGCGCCGAGGGTTCGACCGAAGCTTTCTTT. The V gene is TRBV6-5, the J gene TRBJ1-1; D is undetermined. Trimming pared 6 bases from V and 8 bases from J, leaving 16 bases between. The germline V gene encodes CDR1 MNHEY and CDR2 SVGAGI. The CDR3 has 13 amino acids.

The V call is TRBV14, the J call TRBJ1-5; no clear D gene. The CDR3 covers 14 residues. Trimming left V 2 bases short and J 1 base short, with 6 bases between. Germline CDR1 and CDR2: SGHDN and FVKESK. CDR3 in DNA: TGTGCCAGCAGCCAACTCGGGAGCAATCAGCCCCAGCATTTT. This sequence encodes CASSQLGSNQPQHF.

The CDR3 DNA is TGTGCCAGCAGTTTATACCCTAGCGGGAACCCCTACAATGAGCAGTTCTTC. Its protein product is CASSLYPSGNPYNEQFF. The rearrangement joins TRBV28 to TRBJ2-1; 9 bases agree with TRBD2. J was trimmed by 2 bases and V by 1 base; bases with no gene match: 6. CDR3 length: 17 amino acids. Germline V lookup: CDR1 MDHEN, CDR2 SYDVKM.

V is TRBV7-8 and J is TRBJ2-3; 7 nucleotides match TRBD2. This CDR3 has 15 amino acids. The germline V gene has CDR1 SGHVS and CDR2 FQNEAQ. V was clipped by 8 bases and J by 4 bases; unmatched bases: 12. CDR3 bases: TGTGCCAGCGGGATTTGGCGGGAGAGGGCAGATACGCAGTATTTT. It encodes CASGIWRERADTQYF.

CDR3 loop: CASSKARGRVPLPNEKLFF. Here the CDR3 DNA reads TGTGCCAGCAGCAAAGCGCGAGGCAGGGTCCCTCTCCCTAATGAAAAACTGTTTTTT. This chain uses TRBV21-1 with TRBJ1-4; TRBD1 is taken as the D call from the table, unchecked against the DNA. TRBV21-1 is reported as a pseudogene. CDR3 length: 19 residues.

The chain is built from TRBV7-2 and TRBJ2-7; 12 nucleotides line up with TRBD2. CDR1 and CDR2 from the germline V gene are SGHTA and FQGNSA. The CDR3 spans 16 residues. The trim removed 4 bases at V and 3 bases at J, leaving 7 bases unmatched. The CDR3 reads CASSSRTSGIIYEQYF. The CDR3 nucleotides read TGTGCCAGCAGCTCCCGGACTAGCGGGATCATCTACGAGCAGTACTTC. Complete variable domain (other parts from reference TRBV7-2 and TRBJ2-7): GAGVSQSPSNKVTEKGKDVELRCDPISGHTALYWYRQSLGQGLEFLIYFQGNSAPDKSGLPSDRFSAERTGGSVSTLTIQRTQQEDSAVYLCASSSRTSGIIYEQYFGPGTRLTVT.

For the CDR3, the DNA is TGTGCCAGCAGCTCCGACAGGATGACGGCGGGAGTCGAGCAGTACTTC. Protein: CASSSDRMTAGVEQYF. V gene TRBV7-9 combines with J gene TRBJ2-7; tentatively, D is TRBD2 (7 bases). This CDR3 is 16 amino acids long. Trimming pared 4 bases from V and 6 bases from J, leaving 22 bases between. The germline V gene has CDR1 SEHNR and CDR2 FQNEAQ (reference sequence).

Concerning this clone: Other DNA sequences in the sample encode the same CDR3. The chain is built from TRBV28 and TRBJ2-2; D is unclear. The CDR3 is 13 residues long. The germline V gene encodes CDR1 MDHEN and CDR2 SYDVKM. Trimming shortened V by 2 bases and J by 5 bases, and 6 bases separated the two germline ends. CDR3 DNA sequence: TGTGCCAGCAGTTTACTGGGGACCGGGGAGCTGTTTTTT. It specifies CASSLLGTGELFF.

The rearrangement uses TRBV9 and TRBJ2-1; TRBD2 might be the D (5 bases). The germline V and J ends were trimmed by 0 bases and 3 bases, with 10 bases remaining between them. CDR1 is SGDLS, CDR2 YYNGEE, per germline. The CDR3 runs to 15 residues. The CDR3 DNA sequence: TGTGCCAGCAGCGTAGGGGTAGCGTACTACAATGAGCAGTTCTTC. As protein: CASSVGVAYYNEQFF.

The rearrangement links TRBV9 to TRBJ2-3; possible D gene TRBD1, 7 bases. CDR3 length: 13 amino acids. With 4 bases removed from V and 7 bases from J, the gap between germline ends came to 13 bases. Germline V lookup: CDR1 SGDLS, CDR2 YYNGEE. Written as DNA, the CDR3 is TGTGCCAGCAGCCCTCCAGGGGGGAATACGCAGTATTTT. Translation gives CASSPPGGNTQYF.

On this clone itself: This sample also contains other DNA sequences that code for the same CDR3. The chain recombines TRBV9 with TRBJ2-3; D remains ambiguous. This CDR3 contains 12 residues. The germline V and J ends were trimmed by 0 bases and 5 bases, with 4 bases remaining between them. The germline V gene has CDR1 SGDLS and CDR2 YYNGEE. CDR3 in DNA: TGTGCCAGCAGCGTAGTTGGAGATACGCAGTATTTT. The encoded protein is CASSVVGDTQYF.

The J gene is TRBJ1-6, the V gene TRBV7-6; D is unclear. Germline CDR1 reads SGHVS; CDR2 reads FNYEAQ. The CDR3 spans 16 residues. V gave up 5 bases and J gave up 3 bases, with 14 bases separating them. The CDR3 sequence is CASSPRYRDYNSPLHF. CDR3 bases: TGTGCCAGCAGCCCCCGGTACCGGGACTATAATTCACCCCTCCACTTT.

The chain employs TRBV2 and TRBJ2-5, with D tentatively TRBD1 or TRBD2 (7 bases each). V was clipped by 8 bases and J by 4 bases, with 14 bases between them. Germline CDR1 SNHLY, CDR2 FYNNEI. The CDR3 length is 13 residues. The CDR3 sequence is CASGGGGRETQYF. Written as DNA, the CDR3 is TGTGCCAGCGGGGGAGGGGGCCGAGAGACCCAGTACTTC.

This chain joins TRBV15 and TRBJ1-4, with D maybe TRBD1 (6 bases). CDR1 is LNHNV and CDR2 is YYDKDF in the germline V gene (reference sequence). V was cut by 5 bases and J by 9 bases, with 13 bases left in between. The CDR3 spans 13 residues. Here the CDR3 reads CATSPTGWQKLFF. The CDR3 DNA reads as TGTGCCACCAGCCCCACAGGGTGGCAAAAACTGTTTTTT.

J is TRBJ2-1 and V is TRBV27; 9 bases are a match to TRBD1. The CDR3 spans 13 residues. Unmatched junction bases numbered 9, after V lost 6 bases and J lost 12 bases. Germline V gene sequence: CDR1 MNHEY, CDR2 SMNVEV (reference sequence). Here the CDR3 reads CASSRDRVFGQFF. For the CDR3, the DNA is TGTGCCAGCAGCCGGGACAGGGTTTTTGGGCAGTTCTTC.

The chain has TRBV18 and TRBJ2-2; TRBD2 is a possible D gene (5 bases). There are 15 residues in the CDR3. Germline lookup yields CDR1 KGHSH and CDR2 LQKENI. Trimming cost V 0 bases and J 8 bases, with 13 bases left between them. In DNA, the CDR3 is TGTGCCAGCTCACCACCCACCGGGATGGGTGGGGAGCTGTTTTTT. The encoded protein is CASSPPTGMGGELFF.

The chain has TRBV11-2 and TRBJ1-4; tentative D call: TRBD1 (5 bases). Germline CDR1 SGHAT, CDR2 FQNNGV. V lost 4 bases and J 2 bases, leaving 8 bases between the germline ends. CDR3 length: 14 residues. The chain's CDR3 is CASSYDSTNEKLFF. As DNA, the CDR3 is TGTGCCAGCAGCTACGACAGTACTAATGAAAAACTGTTTTTT.

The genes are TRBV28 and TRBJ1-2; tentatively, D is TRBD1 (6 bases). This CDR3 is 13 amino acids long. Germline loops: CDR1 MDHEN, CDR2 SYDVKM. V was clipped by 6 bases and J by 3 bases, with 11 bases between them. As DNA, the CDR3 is TGTGCCAGCAGGCGGAGGGGGGACTATGGCTACACCTTC. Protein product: CASRRRGDYGYTF.

CDR3 sequence reads: CASSPRVGTLGYEQYF. The CDR3 nucleotides read TGTGCCAGCAGCCCTCGAGTAGGGACCTTAGGCTACGAGCAGTACTTC. The genes are TRBV5-4 and TRBJ2-7; D might be TRBD1 or TRBD2, each matching 5 bases. The CDR3 consists of 16 residues. CDR1 is SGHNT and CDR2 is YYREEE in the germline V gene (reference sequence). Trimming left V 4 bases short and J 3 bases short, with 20 bases between.

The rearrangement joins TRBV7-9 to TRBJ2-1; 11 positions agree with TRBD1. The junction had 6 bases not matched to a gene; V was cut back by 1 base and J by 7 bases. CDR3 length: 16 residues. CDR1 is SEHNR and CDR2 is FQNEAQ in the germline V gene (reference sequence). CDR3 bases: TGTGCCAGCAGCTTAGGGCCCGGGACAGGGGGGAATGAGCAGTTCTTC. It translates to CASSLGPGTGGNEQFF.

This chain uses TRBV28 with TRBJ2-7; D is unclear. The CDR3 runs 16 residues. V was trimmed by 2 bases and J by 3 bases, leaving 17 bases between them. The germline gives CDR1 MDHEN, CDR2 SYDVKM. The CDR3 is CASSLIANPNRYEQYF. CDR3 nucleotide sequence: TGTGCCAGCAGTTTAATTGCCAACCCAAATCGCTACGAGCAGTACTTC.

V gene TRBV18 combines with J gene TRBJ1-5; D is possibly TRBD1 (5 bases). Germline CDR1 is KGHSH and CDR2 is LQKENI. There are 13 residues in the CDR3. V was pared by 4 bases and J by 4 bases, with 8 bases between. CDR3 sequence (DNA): TGTGCCAGCTCACAGACAGAGAATCAGCCCCAGCATTTT. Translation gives CASSQTENQPQHF.

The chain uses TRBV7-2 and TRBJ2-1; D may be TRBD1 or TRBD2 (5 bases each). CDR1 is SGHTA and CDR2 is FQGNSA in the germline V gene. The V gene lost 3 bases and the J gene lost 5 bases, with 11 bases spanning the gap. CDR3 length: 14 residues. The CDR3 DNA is TGTGCCAGCAGCTTTCGGGGCCCGAACAATGAGCAGTTCTTC. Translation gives CASSFRGPNNEQFF.

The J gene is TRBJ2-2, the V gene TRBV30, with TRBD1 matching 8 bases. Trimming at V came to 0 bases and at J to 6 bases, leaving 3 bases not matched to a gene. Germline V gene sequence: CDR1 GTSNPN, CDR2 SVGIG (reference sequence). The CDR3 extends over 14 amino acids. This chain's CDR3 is CAWSVQGASGELFF. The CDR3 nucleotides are TGTGCCTGGAGTGTCCAGGGGGCTTCCGGGGAGCTGTTTTTT.

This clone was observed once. In DNA, the CDR3 is TGTGCCAGCAACTTCTTCACAGGGTCCACTGAAGCTTTCTTT. Translated: CASNFFTGSTEAFF. The J gene is TRBJ1-1, the V gene TRBV5-6, with D tentatively TRBD1 (6 bases). The CDR3 has 14 residues. Trimming stripped 6 bases from V and 4 bases from J, with 16 bases between. Germline CDR1 SGHDT, CDR2 YYEEEE. Full variable domain (rest looked up from reference TRBV5-6 and TRBJ1-1): DAGVTQSPTHLIKTRGQQVTLRCSPKSGHDTVSWYQQALGQGPQFIFQYYEEEERQRGNFPDRFSGHQFPNYSSELNVNALLLGDSALYLCASNFFTGSTEAFFGQGTRLTVV.

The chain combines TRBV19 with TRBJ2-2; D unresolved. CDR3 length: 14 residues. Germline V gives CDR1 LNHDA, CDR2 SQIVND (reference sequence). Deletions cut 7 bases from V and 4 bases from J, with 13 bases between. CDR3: CASTSTLLTGELFF. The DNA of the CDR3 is TGTGCCAGTACCAGTACCCTCCTCACCGGGGAGCTGTTTTTT. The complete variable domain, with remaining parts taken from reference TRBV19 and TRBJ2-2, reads DGGITQSPKYLFRKEGQNVTLSCEQNLNHDAMYWYRQDPGQGLRLIYYSQIVNDFQKGDIAEGYSVSREKKESFPLTVTSAQKNPTAFYLCASTSTLLTGELFFGEGSRLTVL.

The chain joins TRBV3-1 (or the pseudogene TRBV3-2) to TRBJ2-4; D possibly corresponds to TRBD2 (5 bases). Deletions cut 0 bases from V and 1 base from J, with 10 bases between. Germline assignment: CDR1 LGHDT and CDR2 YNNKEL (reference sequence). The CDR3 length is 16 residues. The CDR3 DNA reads TGTGCCAGCAGCCAAGATGGTGGCGGGGCCAAAAACATTCAGTACTTC. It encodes CASSQDGGGAKNIQYF.